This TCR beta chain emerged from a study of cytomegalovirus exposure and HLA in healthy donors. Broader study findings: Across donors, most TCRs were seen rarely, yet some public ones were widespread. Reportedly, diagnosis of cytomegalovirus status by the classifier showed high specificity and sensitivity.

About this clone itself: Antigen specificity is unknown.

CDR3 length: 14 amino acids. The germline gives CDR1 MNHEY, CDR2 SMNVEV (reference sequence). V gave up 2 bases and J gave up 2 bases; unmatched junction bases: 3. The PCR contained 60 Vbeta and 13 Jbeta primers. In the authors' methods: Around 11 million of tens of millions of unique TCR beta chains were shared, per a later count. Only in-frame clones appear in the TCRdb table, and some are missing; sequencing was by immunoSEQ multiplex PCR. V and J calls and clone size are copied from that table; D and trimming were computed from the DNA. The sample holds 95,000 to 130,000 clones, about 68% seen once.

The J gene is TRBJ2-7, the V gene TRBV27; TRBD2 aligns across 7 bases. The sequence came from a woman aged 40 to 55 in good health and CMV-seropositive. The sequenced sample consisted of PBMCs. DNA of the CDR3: TGTGCCAGCAGTTTAAAAAGCGGGGCCTACGAGCAGTACTTC. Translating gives CASSLKSGAYEQYF.